This is a list of T cell receptor beta chains from one sample in a study of blood T cell repertoires in COVID-19. Some clones are missing from TCRdb's copy, which holds only in-frame ones; the method was immunoSEQ multiplex PCR. Among 300,000 to 450,000 clones listed, 87% were seen once. The sequencing input was peripheral blood. All receptors derive from a woman aged 60-70 years with COVID-19, enrolled during active disease. The CDR3 runs from the conserved cysteine through the conserved F or W. D genes are given only for firm matches. Part of the rows lack a size; the others show once, few, many or a class for expanded clones.

v_call	j_call	d_call	clone_size	cdr3_aa	cdr3_nt
TRBV28	TRBJ2-3	NA	NA	CASSRTASTDTQYF	TGTGCCAGCAGCCGGACAGCAAGCACAGATACGCAGTATTTT
TRBV6-7	TRBJ1-5	TRBD1	NA	CASSYRSDRGGNQPQHF	TGTGCCAGCAGTTACCGTTCCGACAGGGGTGGCAATCAGCCCCAGCATTTT
TRBV7-2	TRBJ2-3	TRBD2	NA	CASSRLRGASPLGNTQYF	TGTGCCAGCAGCCGCCTGCGGGGGGCCTCCCCTTTGGGAAATACGCAGTATTTT
TRBV2	TRBJ1-2	TRBD1	NA	CASSATGNYGYTF	TGTGCCAGCAGTGCGACAGGGAACTATGGCTACACCTTC
TRBV6-6	TRBJ1-4	NA	NA	CASSYSRGVFEKLFF	TGTGCCAGCAGTTACTCTAGGGGTGTATTCGAAAAACTGTTTTTT
TRBV21-1	TRBJ1-1	NA	NA	CASSKTGAFF	TGTGCCAGCAGCAAGACAGGGGCTTTCTTT
TRBV6-2/TRBV6-3	TRBJ2-1	NA	NA	CASSRWGVWNEQFF	TGTGCCAGCAGCCGTTGGGGGGTTTGGAATGAGCAGTTCTTC
TRBV27	TRBJ2-6	TRBD1	NA	CASSPAWDSVASGANVLTF	TGTGCCAGCTCACCAGCATGGGACAGCGTAGCCTCTGGGGCCAACGTCCTGACTTTC
TRBV5-1	TRBJ2-3	NA	NA	CASGPGDTQYF	TGCGCCAGCGGCCCGGGAGATACGCAGTATTTT
TRBV27	TRBJ1-2	NA	once	CASSLRENYGYTF	TGTGCCAGCAGTTTACGGGAAAACTATGGCTACACCTTC
TRBV27	TRBJ2-1	NA	NA	CASSFRGQQFF	TGTGCCAGCAGTTTCAGGGGTCAGCAGTTCTTC
TRBV5-1	TRBJ2-2	TRBD2	NA	CASSRVTSVSGELFF	TGCGCCAGCAGCCGAGTCACTAGCGTCTCCGGGGAGCTGTTTTTT
TRBV11-2	TRBJ1-1	TRBD1	NA	CASSRGQTEAFF	TGTGCCAGCAGTCGGGGACAGACTGAAGCTTTCTTT
TRBV14	TRBJ2-3	NA	NA	CASSQIETDTQYF	TGTGCCAGCAGCCAGATAGAGACAGATACGCAGTATTTT
TRBV3-1/TRBV3-2	TRBJ1-1	TRBD1	NA	CASSRGQLNTEAFF	TGTGCCAGCAGCCGGGGACAGTTGAACACTGAAGCTTTCTTT
TRBV9	TRBJ1-1	NA	NA	CASSPAGGRTEAFF	TGTGCCAGCAGCCCGGCGGGGGGGCGAACTGAAGCTTTCTTT
TRBV5-1	TRBJ1-5	NA	NA	CASSLSLRDSNQPQHF	TGCGCCAGCAGCTTGAGTCTCAGGGATAGCAATCAGCCCCAGCATTTT
TRBV28	TRBJ1-1	NA	NA	CASRPVNTEAFF	TGTGCCAGCAGGCCAGTGAACACTGAAGCTTTCTTT
TRBV6-6	TRBJ2-1	TRBD2	NA	CASSYVLAGGPNEQFF	TGTGCCAGCAGTTACGTGCTAGCGGGGGGGCCCAATGAGCAGTTCTTC
TRBV19	TRBJ2-4	TRBD1	once	CASSWDRGRGQNIQYF	TGTGCCAGTAGTTGGGACAGGGGGAGGGGGCAAAACATTCAGTACTTC
TRBV5-6	TRBJ1-1	NA	NA	CASSAGSEAFF	TGTGCCAGCAGCGCAGGGTCTGAAGCTTTCTTT
TRBV5-6	TRBJ2-7	NA	NA	CASSYRQSRQYF	TGTGCCAGCAGCTACCGACAGTCAAGGCAGTACTTC
TRBV19	TRBJ2-1	TRBD2	NA	CASGLGLVRNEQFF	TGTGCCAGTGGTCTGGGACTAGTCCGGAATGAGCAGTTCTTC
TRBV10-3	TRBJ2-7	TRBD1	NA	CAIRGQDYEQYF	TGTGCCATCAGAGGACAGGACTACGAGCAGTACTTC
TRBV9	TRBJ2-3	TRBD2	NA	CASSVATGGETDTQYF	TGTGCCAGCAGCGTAGCAACCGGGGGGGAAACAGATACGCAGTATTTT
TRBV4-2	TRBJ2-7	TRBD2	NA	CASSPTGPSGGEQYF	TGTGCCAGCAGCCCTACCGGGCCTAGCGGGGGGGAGCAGTACTTC
TRBV5-1	TRBJ1-1	TRBD1	NA	CASSLGLTGSTEAFF	TGCGCCAGCAGTCTCGGGCTGACAGGGTCCACTGAAGCTTTCTTT
TRBV5-5	TRBJ2-7	NA	few	CASSPQLVMNEQYF	TGTGCCAGCAGCCCACAGCTGGTGATGAACGAGCAGTACTTC
TRBV10-3	TRBJ1-3	TRBD1	NA	CAISEDRGYTIYF	TGTGCCATCAGTGAGGACAGGGGGTACACCATATATTTT
TRBV5-5	TRBJ1-5	NA	NA	CASSPARGALNQPQHF	TGTGCCAGCAGCCCGGCTCGGGGGGCACTCAATCAGCCCCAGCATTTT